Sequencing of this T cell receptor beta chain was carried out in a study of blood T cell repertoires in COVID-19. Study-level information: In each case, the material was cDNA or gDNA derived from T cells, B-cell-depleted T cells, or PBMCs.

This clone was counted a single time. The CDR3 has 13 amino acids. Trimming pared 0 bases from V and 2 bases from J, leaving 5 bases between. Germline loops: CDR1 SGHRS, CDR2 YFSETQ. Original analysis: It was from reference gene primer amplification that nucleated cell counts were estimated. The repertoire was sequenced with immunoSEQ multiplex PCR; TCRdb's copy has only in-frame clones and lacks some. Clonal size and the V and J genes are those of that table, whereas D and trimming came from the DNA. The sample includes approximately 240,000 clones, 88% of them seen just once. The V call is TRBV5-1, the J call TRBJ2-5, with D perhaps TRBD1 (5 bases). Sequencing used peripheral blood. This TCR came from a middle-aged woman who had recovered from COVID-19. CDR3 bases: TGCGCCAGCAGCTTGGACAGGCAAGAGACCCAGTACTTC. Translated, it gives CASSLDRQETQYF.